The 25 T cell receptor beta chains presented below share a single source sample, sequenced in a study of early T cells in non-severe SARS-CoV-2 infection. TCRdb ran MiXCR on the 5' RACE reads and lists one entry per CDR3 protein. The sample holds about 43,000 distinct CDR3 sequences; roughly a tenth are singletons and the top ten take about 9.5%. Sample: whole blood. The source is an adult who was a healthcare worker with PCR-confirmed SARS-CoV-2 infection or an uninfected control (not recorded which).

Many counts were recorded for this clonotype. The chain employs TRBV20-1 and TRBJ2-3; 7 bases map to TRBD1. The CDR3 contains 14 residues. Germline V CDR1 and CDR2: DFQATT, SNEGSKA (reference sequence). Germline trimming cut 4 bases from V and 4 bases from J; bases unmatched to any gene: 8. The CDR3 sequence is CSAKETGAADTQYF. As DNA, the CDR3 is TGCAGTGCTAAAGAAACAGGGGCCGCAGATACGCAGTATTTT.

This chain joins TRBV20-1 and TRBJ2-5; TRBD1 matches at 7 bases. The J segment lost 1 base and the V segment lost 6 bases, leaving 5 bases of the junction unmatched. Germline V gives CDR1 DFQATT, CDR2 SNEGSKA (reference sequence). The CDR3 runs to 13 residues. The CDR3: CSARTGIQETQYF. In DNA, the CDR3 is TGCAGTGCCCGGACAGGAATCCAAGAGACCCAGTACTTC.

This clonotype was counted between two and nine times. J is TRBJ2-1 and V is TRBV7-9, with D maybe TRBD1 (5 bases). Germline-derived CDR1 and CDR2 are SEHNR and FQNEAQ (reference sequence). The CDR3 covers 14 residues. V was clipped by 2 bases and J by 9 bases, with 14 bases between them. Here the CDR3 DNA reads TGTGCCAGCAGCTTAAGACAGCTAGTCAGTGAGCAGTTCTTC. Protein sequence: CASSLRQLVSEQFF.

This clonotype occurred many times. V usage is TRBV5-1 and J usage is TRBJ2-5; D not resolved. Trimming left V 5 bases short and J 1 base short, with 12 bases between. Germline CDR1 and CDR2: SGHRS and YFSETQ. The CDR3 is made up of 14 amino acids. The CDR3 loop is CASSRERSQETQYF. DNA for the CDR3: TGCGCCAGCAGTCGCGAGAGGAGCCAAGAGACCCAGTACTTC.

The chain carries TRBV20-1 and TRBJ2-3; 9 positions match TRBD2. The junction had 7 bases not matched to a gene; V was cut back by 5 bases and J by 4 bases. In germline, CDR1 is DFQATT, CDR2 SNEGSKA (reference sequence). The CDR3 is made up of 14 amino acids. The CDR3 protein is CSASSGARADTQYF. CDR3 DNA sequence: TGCAGTGCTTCTAGCGGGGCCCGGGCAGATACGCAGTATTTT.

This clonotype appeared many times. The chain employs TRBV24-1 and TRBJ2-6; D is possibly TRBD1 (5 bases). V lost 8 bases and J lost 0, with 13 bases in between. From germline, CDR1 is KGHDR and CDR2 SFDVKD. This CDR3 is 16 amino acids long. Here the CDR3 reads CATMARTSSGANVLTF. CDR3 in DNA: TGTGCCACCATGGCCAGGACATCCTCTGGGGCCAACGTCCTGACTTTC.

This clonotype appeared a few times. This chain links TRBV9 with TRBJ2-4; D may be TRBD1 (5 bases). V was clipped by 0 bases and J by 5 bases, with 12 bases between them. CDR1 is SGDLS, CDR2 YYNGEE, per germline. The CDR3 length is 15 residues. The CDR3 reads CASSVGQGLQNIQYF. The CDR3 bases are TGTGCCAGCAGCGTAGGTCAGGGTCTTCAAAACATTCAGTACTTC.

This clonotype was picked up many times. This chain uses TRBV4-3 with TRBJ1-2; D uncertain. Per germline, CDR1 LGHNA and CDR2 YSLEER. The V and J ends lost 0 bases and 5 bases respectively, with 10 bases between them. CDR3 size: 14 residues. The CDR3 loop is CASSQDGAMYGYTF. CDR3 nucleotides: TGCGCCAGCAGCCAAGATGGAGCAATGTATGGCTACACCTTC.

This clonotype has a count of ten or more. The V gene is TRBV7-2, the J gene TRBJ2-7; TRBD1 might be the D (6 bases). The CDR3 is 14 amino acids. V lost 5 bases to trimming and J lost 3 bases, with 14 bases between them. CDR1 is SGHTA, CDR2 FQGNSA, per germline. The CDR3 protein is CASSARRTVYEQYF. The DNA of the CDR3 is TGTGCCAGCAGCGCCCGACGGACAGTCTACGAGCAGTACTTC.

This clonotype was counted ten times or more. The J gene is TRBJ2-5, the V gene TRBV5-6, with D unclear. The length of the CDR3 is 14 residues. Trimming removed 3 bases from V and 2 bases from J, with 11 bases in between. Germline V CDR1 and CDR2: SGHDT, YYEEEE. The CDR3 DNA follows: TGTGCCAGCAGCTGGCCACAGAGGCAAGAGACCCAGTACTTC. Protein product: CASSWPQRQETQYF. Variable domain in full (rest from reference TRBV5-6 and TRBJ2-5): DAGVTQSPTHLIKTRGQQVTLRCSPKSGHDTVSWYQQALGQGPQFIFQYYEEEERQRGNFPDRFSGHQFPNYSSELNVNALLLGDSALYLCASSWPQRQETQYFGPGTRLLVL.

The chain employs TRBV28 and TRBJ1-2, with D uncertain. Per the germline V gene, CDR1 is MDHEN and CDR2 is SYDVKM. Trimming left V 4 bases short and J 0 bases short, with 9 bases between. CDR3 length equals 14 residues. The CDR3 bases are TGTGCCAGCAGTTCCAGCCTTGCTAACTATGGCTACACCTTC. Translating it yields CASSSSLANYGYTF.

The chain joins TRBV7-9 to TRBJ2-2, with D tentatively TRBD2 (6 bases). V gave up 0 bases and J gave up 3 bases, with 11 bases separating them. CDR1 SEHNR and CDR2 FQNEAQ come from the germline V gene (reference sequence). The length of the CDR3 is 16 residues. The CDR3 sequence is CASSLAGGLYTGELFF. The DNA of the CDR3 is TGTGCCAGCAGCTTAGCCGGGGGTCTATACACCGGGGAGCTGTTTTTT.

The chain employs TRBV5-1 and TRBJ2-7; a possible D gene is TRBD2 (6 bases). Germline V gene lookup returns CDR1 SGHRS and CDR2 YFSETQ. The CDR3 has 15 residues. Trimming stripped 2 bases from V and 0 bases from J, with 12 bases between. The CDR3 bases are TGCGCCAGCAGCTTACGCGGGACTGCCTCCTACGAGCAGTACTTC. Protein product: CASSLRGTASYEQYF. Filled out from reference TRBV5-1 and TRBJ2-7, the complete variable domain reads KAGVTQTPRYLIKTRGQQVTLSCSPISGHRSVSWYQQTPGQGLQFLFEYFSETQRNKGNFPGRFSGRQFSNSRSEMNVSTLELGDSALYLCASSLRGTASYEQYFGPGTRLTVT.

This clonotype was recorded many times. V and J are TRBV27 and TRBJ1-6; D possibly corresponds to TRBD1 (5 bases). Germline assignment: CDR1 MNHEY and CDR2 SMNVEV (reference sequence). Trimming pared 2 bases from V and 9 bases from J, leaving 17 bases between. The CDR3 contains 16 residues. DNA of the CDR3: TGTGCCAGCAGTTTAACGGTGGGGCAAGGAAGTTCACCCCTCCACTTT. Protein: CASSLTVGQGSSPLHF.

This clonotype occurred many times. CDR3 sequence (DNA): TGTGCCAGCAGCAAGACAGGGGAAGAGACCCAGTACTTC. It translates to CASSKTGEETQYF. The J gene is TRBJ2-5, the V gene TRBV11-3; TRBD1 aligns across 8 bases. This CDR3 contains 13 residues. Looked up from germline, CDR1 is SGHNT and CDR2 is YENEEA. V trimming: 5 bases; J trimming: 3 bases; junction bases outside the gene matches: 2.

This clonotype was observed at least ten times. The V call is TRBV15, the J call TRBJ2-3; 9 bases match TRBD2. The CDR3 consists of 14 residues. V lost 4 bases to trimming and J lost 3 bases; unmatched junction nucleotides: 2. Germline V gene lookup returns CDR1 LNHNV and CDR2 YYDKDF (reference sequence). For the CDR3, the DNA is TGTGCCACCAGCAAGCGGGGGGCGACAGATACGCAGTATTTT. Amino acids: CATSKRGATDTQYF. Filled out from reference TRBV15 and TRBJ2-3, the complete variable domain reads DAMVIQNPRYQVTQFGKPVTLSCSQTLNHNVMYWYQQKSSQAPKLLFHYYDKDFNNEADTPDNFQSRRPNTSFCFLDIRSPGLGDTAMYLCATSKRGATDTQYFGPGTRLTVL.

This clonotype was found a few times. V usage is TRBV5-4 and J usage is TRBJ2-1; tentative D call: TRBD2 (5 bases). This CDR3 is 15 amino acids long. CDR1 SGHNT and CDR2 YYREEE come from the germline V gene (reference sequence). V was clipped by 0 bases and J by 3 bases, with 10 bases between them. This chain's CDR3 is CASSLEAEYYNEQFF. The CDR3, as DNA: TGTGCCAGCAGCTTGGAAGCGGAGTACTACAATGAGCAGTTCTTC.

This clonotype has ten or more counts. The chain combines TRBV11-2 with TRBJ1-1; TRBD1 matches at 8 bases. V lost 6 bases, J lost 7 bases, and 13 bases stayed unmatched. The CDR3 contains 15 residues. The germline gives CDR1 SGHAT, CDR2 FQNNGV. The chain's CDR3 is CASSRQGATGGEAFF. CDR3 coding DNA: TGTGCCAGCAGTCGCCAGGGGGCAACAGGGGGTGAAGCTTTCTTT.

This clonotype was counted ten times or more. V is TRBV10-3 and J is TRBJ1-1, with TRBD1 as a possible D gene (5 bases). The CDR3 consists of 13 residues. Trimming took off 3 bases at V and 7 bases at J, with 12 bases between the two ends. The germline CDR1 and CDR2 sequences are ENHRY and SYGVKD. CDR3 bases: TGTGCCATCAGTGATAGTCCTGGGGGTGAAGCTTTCTTT. Translated, it gives CAISDSPGGEAFF.

There are a few counts of this clonotype. Here the CDR3 DNA reads TGCAGCGTTGGTGGGGGGGATAGCACAGATACGCAGTATTTT. It translates to CSVGGGDSTDTQYF. This chain uses TRBV29-1 with TRBJ2-3; 7 nucleotides match TRBD2. Germline CDR1 reads SQVTM; CDR2 reads ANQGSEA. V shed 4 bases, J shed 0 bases, and the junction held 4 bases outside the gene matches. CDR3 size: 14 residues.

This clonotype was recorded many times. The genes are TRBV9 and TRBJ1-1; no clear D gene. The CDR3 covers 12 residues. V was pared by 3 bases and J by 4 bases, with 7 bases between. The germline V gene has CDR1 SGDLS and CDR2 YYNGEE. This CDR3 is CASSARTTEAFF. The CDR3 region has the DNA TGTGCCAGCAGCGCTCGAACCACTGAAGCTTTCTTT.

The V gene is TRBV29-1, the J gene TRBJ1-6; D not resolved. CDR3 length: 12 amino acids. V dropped 1 base and J dropped 14 bases, with 12 bases sitting between them. Germline V gene data show CDR1 as SQVTM and CDR2 as ANQGSEA. The CDR3 region has the DNA TGCAGCGTTGAAGTGGGTCCGAGTTCCCTCCACTTT. It is translated as CSVEVGPSSLHF.

This clonotype was seen repeatedly, ten times or more. V and J are TRBV29-1 and TRBJ1-5; D is undetermined. V lost 4 bases and J lost 4, with 5 bases in between. This CDR3 comprises 11 residues. CDR1 is SQVTM and CDR2 is ANQGSEA in the germline V gene. The CDR3 region is CSVGGNQPQHF. The CDR3 DNA reads TGCAGCGTTGGTGGGAATCAGCCCCAGCATTTT.

The gene calls are TRBV4-3 and TRBJ2-3, with D possibly being TRBD2 (5 bases). The ends were cut back, 2 bases at V and 10 bases at J, with 10 bases in the middle. The CDR3 runs to 12 residues. Germline V gene data show CDR1 as LGHNA and CDR2 as YSLEER. The CDR3 loop reads CASSQSRAAQYF. CDR3 in DNA: TGCGCCAGCAGCCAATCGAGGGCGGCGCAGTATTTT.

The V and J genes are TRBV6-2 or TRBV6-3 and TRBJ2-5; no clear D. This CDR3 has 15 residues. V was pared by 2 bases and J by 5 bases, with 15 bases between. Germline CDR1 MNHEY, CDR2 SVGEGT. This CDR3 is CASSYPDRNSETQYF. CDR3 DNA: TGTGCCAGCAGTTACCCGGACCGAAATTCGGAGACCCAGTACTTC.